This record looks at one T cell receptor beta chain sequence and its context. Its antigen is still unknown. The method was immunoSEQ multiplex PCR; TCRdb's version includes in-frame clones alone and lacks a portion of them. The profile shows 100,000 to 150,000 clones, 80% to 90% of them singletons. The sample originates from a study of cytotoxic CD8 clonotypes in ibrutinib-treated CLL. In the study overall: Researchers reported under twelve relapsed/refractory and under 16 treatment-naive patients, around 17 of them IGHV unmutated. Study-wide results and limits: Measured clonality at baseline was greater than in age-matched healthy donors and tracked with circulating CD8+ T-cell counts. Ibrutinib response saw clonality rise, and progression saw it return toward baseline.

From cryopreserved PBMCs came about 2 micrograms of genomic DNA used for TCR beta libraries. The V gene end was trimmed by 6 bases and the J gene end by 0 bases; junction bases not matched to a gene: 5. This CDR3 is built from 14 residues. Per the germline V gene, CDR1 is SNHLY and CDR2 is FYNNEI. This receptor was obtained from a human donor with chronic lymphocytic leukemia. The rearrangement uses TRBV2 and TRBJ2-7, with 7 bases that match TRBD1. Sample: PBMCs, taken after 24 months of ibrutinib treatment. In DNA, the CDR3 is TGTGCCAGCAGACCGGACAGGAACTCCTACGAGCAGTACTTC. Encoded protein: CASRPDRNSYEQYF.